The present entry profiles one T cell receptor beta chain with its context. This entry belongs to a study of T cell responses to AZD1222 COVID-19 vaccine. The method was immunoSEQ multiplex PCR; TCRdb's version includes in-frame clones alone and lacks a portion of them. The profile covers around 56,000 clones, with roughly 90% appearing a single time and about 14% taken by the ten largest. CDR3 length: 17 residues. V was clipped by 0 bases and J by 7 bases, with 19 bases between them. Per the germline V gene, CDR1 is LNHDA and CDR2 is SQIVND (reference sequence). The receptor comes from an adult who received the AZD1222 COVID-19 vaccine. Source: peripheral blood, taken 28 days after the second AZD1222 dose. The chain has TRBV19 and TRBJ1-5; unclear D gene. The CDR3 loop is CASSIDLQLGTDQPQHF. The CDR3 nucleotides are TGTGCCAGTAGTATAGATTTGCAACTTGGTACGGACCAGCCCCAGCATTTT.